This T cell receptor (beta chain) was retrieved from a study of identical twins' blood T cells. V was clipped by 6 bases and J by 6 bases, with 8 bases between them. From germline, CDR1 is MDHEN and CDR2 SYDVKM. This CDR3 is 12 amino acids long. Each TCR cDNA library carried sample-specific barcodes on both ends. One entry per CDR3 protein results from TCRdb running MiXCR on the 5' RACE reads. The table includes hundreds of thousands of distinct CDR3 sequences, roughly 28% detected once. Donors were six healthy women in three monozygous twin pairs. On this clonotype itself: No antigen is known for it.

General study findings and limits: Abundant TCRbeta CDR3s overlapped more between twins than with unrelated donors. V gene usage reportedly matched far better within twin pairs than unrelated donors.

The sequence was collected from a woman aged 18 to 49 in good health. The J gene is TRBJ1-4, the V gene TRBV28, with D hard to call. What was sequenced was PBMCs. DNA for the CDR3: TGTGCCAGCAGACCGAGGGATGAAAAACTGTTTTTT. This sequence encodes CASRPRDEKLFF.